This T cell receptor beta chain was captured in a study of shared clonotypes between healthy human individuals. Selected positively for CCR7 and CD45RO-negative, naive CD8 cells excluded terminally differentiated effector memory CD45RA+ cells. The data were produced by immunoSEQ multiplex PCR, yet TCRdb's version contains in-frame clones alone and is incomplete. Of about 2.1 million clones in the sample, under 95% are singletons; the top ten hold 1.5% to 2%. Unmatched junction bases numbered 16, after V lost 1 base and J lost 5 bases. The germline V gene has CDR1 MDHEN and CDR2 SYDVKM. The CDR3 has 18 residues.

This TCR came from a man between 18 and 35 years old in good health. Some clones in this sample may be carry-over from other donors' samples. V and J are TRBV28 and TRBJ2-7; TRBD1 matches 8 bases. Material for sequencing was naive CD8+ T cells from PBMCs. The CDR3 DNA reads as TGTGCCAGCAGTTTATTCCTACTAGGGGGACAGGCAGGGGACGAGCAGTACTTC. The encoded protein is CASSLFLLGGQAGDEQYF.